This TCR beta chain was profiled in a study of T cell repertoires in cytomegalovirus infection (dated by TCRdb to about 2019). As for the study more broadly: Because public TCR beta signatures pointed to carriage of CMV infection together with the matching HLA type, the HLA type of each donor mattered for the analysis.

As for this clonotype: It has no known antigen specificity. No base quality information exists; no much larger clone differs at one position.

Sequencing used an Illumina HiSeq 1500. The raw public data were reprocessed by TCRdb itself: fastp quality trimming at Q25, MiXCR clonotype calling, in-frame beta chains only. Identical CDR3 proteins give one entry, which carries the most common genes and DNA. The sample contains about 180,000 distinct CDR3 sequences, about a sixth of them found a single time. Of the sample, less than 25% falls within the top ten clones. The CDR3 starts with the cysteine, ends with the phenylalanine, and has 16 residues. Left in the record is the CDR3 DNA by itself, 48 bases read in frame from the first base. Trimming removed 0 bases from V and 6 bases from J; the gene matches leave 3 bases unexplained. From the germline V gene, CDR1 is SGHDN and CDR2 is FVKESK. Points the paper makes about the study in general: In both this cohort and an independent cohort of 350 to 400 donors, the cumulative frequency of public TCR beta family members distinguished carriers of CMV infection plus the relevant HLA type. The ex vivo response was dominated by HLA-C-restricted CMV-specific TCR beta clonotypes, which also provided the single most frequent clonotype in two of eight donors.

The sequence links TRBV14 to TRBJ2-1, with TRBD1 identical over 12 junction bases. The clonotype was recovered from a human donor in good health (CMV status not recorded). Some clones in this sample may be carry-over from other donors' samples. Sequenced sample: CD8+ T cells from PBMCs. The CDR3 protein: CASSQDWDRGLNEQFF. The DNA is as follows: TGTGCCAGCAGCCAAGATTGGGACAGGGGGCTCAATGAGCAGTTCTTC.